This TCR beta chain stems from a study of technical replicates of blood from a handful of donors. CDR3 length: 15 amino acids. Germline V lookup: CDR1 MNHNS, CDR2 SASEGT. Losses at the gene ends were 7 bases for V and 3 bases for J; bases not matched to a gene: 6. Produced via immunoSEQ multiplex PCR; TCRdb's table is partial and in-frame only. The table lists approximately 50,000 clones, 95% to 96% of them singletons. The TCR comes from a human donor in good health. Material for sequencing was T cells isolated from PBMCs. The chain links TRBV6-1 to TRBJ2-2; the match to TRBD1 covers 9 bases. CDR3 sequence: CASKVTGGDTGELFF. The CDR3 nucleotides read TGTGCCAGCAAAGTTACAGGGGGCGACACCGGGGAGCTGTTTTTT.